This entry concerns a single TCR beta chain. Seattle patients were enrolled during active infection and followed longitudinally. This entry belongs to a study of blood T cell repertoires in COVID-19. Study-wide context: Specimens from acute and convalescent COVID-19 originated in the United States, Italy and Spain. PBMCs, B-cell-depleted T cells, or T cells were the source of the cDNA or gDNA that made up the material.

CDR3 length equals 12 residues. V was trimmed by 9 bases and J by 10 bases, leaving 16 bases between them. Germline CDR1 and CDR2: LNHDA and SQIVND (reference sequence). In the authors' methods: For nucleated cells, counts were estimated from reference gene primer amplification. Assay: immunoSEQ multiplex PCR; the TCRdb copy retains only in-frame clones and omits some. V and J calls and clone size are as listed in that table; D and trimming were resolved from the DNA. Among 300,000 to 400,000 clones listed, 88% were seen once. The sequence came from a woman younger than 45 with COVID-19, enrolled during active disease. The sample taken for sequencing was peripheral blood. The V call is TRBV19, the J call TRBJ2-1; D may be TRBD2 (5 bases). This CDR3 reads CASLTRQGEQFF. CDR3 nucleotides: TGTGCCAGCCTCACTAGGCAAGGAGAGCAGTTCTTC. The full variable domain, with the rest looked up from reference TRBV19 and TRBJ2-1, is DGGITQSPKYLFRKEGQNVTLSCEQNLNHDAMYWYRQDPGQGLRLIYYSQIVNDFQKGDIAEGYSVSREKKESFPLTVTSAQKNPTAFYLCASLTRQGEQFFGPGTRLTVL.